This record covers a single T cell receptor beta chain. Original methodology: Researchers report that nucleated cell counts were estimated from reference gene primer amplification. Data came from immunoSEQ multiplex PCR; TCRdb stores just in-frame clones and leaves some out. V and J calls and clone size are those listed in that table; D and trimming were worked out from the DNA. The sample has roughly 180,000 clones, about 81% seen once. The sample is drawn from a study of blood T cell repertoires in COVID-19. For the study at large: Samples of COVID-19 (acute and convalescent) were obtained from the United States, Italy and Spain.

The CDR3 sequence is 12 residues long. The germline V and J ends were trimmed by 4 bases and 5 bases, with 9 bases remaining between them. From germline, CDR1 is SGHNT and CDR2 YYREEE (reference sequence). Patients of the Seattle cohort, enrolled during active infection, were followed longitudinally. The chain joins TRBV5-4 to TRBJ1-2, with D possibly being TRBD1 (5 bases). What was sequenced was peripheral blood. The sequence was obtained from a woman of 80 years or more with COVID-19, enrolled during active disease. The CDR3 DNA sequence: TGTGCCAGCAGCCAGGGCGATTATGGCTACACCTTC. It yields the protein CASSQGDYGYTF.